This T cell receptor beta chain was recorded in a study of cytomegalovirus exposure and HLA in healthy donors. Study-level results: Published work reported that the classifier diagnosed cytomegalovirus status with high specificity and sensitivity. A later analysis, which compared TCR beta chains of equal frequency, found the HLA-associated ones more clonally expanded.

As concerns this clone: Its antigen is still unknown.

Researchers ran the PCR with 60 Vbeta and 13 Jbeta primers. Generated by immunoSEQ multiplex PCR, the TCRdb table keeps only in-frame clones and is missing some. The data contain over 80,000 clones, more than 70% of them singletons. Sequencing was carried out using PBMCs. The TCR comes from a man aged 40-49 years in good health and CMV-seronegative.

Written as DNA, the CDR3 is TGTGCCAGCAGCGTAGCAACGGGGGGGCAAGAGACCCAGTACTTC. This gives the protein CASSVATGGQETQYF. The rearrangement uses TRBV9 and TRBJ2-5; 8 nucleotides match TRBD2. Germline V gene sequence: CDR1 SGDLS, CDR2 YYNGEE. Germline trimming cut 0 bases from V and 2 bases from J; bases unmatched to any gene: 3. The length of the CDR3 is 15 residues.